Sequencing of this T cell receptor beta chain was carried out in a study of blood T cell repertoires in COVID-19. Recruitment covered roughly 24 US areas and drew participants whose ages spanned roughly 18 to 100 years. Recovery meant two consecutive negative NP/OP PCR tests, professional clearance, or resolved symptoms. Sequencing used immunoSEQ multiplex PCR; TCRdb keeps in-frame clones, though not all of them. Of about 180,000 clones listed, more than 65% were seen once; the top ten hold around 15%. Germline values: CDR1 SGDLS, CDR2 YYNGEE. The junction had 14 bases not matched to a gene; V was cut back by 3 bases and J by 7 bases. This CDR3 is 18 amino acids long.

This clonotype originated in a man in his fifties or sixties who had recovered from COVID-19. The specimen was PBMCs or T cells enriched from blood (not recorded which). The chain is built from TRBV9 and TRBJ1-6; 9 bases match TRBD1. CDR3 sequence reads: CASSEDRGPSLRNSPLHF. In DNA, the CDR3 is TGTGCCAGCAGCGAGGACAGGGGCCCCTCGCTCCGAAATTCACCCCTCCACTTT.